This is a list of T cell receptor beta chains from one sample in a study of somatic mutations in cytotoxic T cells in rheumatoid arthritis. The data were produced by immunoSEQ multiplex PCR, yet TCRdb's version contains in-frame clones alone and is incomplete. The sample consists of roughly 20,000 clones, nearly 80% of them appearing once. The sequenced sample was CD8+ T cells sorted from blood. These receptors all stem from an adult with rheumatoid arthritis. Both conserved end residues are part of each CDR3. A D gene is named only where the DNA matches it firmly. Size tells how often a clone was seen (once, few, many) or the class of an expanded clone, and some rows leave it out.

clone size: .
J gene: TRBJ2-3
D gene: .
V gene: TRBV7-3
CDR3 protein: CASSPTGGSGDTQYF
CDR3 DNA: TGTGCCAGCAGCCCCACGGGGGGCTCCGGAGATACGCAGTATTTT

clone size: .
J gene: TRBJ1-2
D gene: .
V gene: TRBV7-9
CDR3 protein: CASSLFGDGYTF
CDR3 DNA: TGTGCCAGCAGCTTGTTCGGCGATGGCTACACCTTC

clone size: .
J gene: TRBJ1-5
D gene: .
V gene: TRBV5-1
CDR3 protein: CASSLGWGAGQPQHF
CDR3 DNA: TGCGCCAGCAGCTTGGGATGGGGGGCTGGTCAGCCCCAGCATTTT

clone size: .
J gene: TRBJ2-1
D gene: TRBD2
V gene: TRBV25-1
CDR3 protein: CASSAKLSGSYNEQFF
CDR3 DNA: TGTGCCAGCAGCGCCAAACTTAGCGGGAGCTACAATGAGCAGTTCTTC

clone size: .
J gene: TRBJ2-7
D gene: .
V gene: TRBV5-1
CDR3 protein: CASSLGQGGTYEQYF
CDR3 DNA: TGCGCCAGCAGCTTGGGGCAGGGTGGGACCTACGAGCAGTACTTC

clone size: .
J gene: TRBJ1-1
D gene: .
V gene: TRBV4-1
CDR3 protein: CASSHGLIGNAIFEAFF
CDR3 DNA: TGCGCCAGCAGCCACGGGTTAATTGGTAATGCGATCTTTGAAGCTTTCTTT

clone size: .
J gene: TRBJ2-3
D gene: .
V gene: TRBV7-6
CDR3 protein: CASSLYAGAPDTQYF
CDR3 DNA: TGTGCCAGCAGCTTATATGCGGGGGCCCCCGATACGCAGTATTTT

clone size: .
J gene: TRBJ2-2
D gene: .
V gene: TRBV6-6
CDR3 protein: CASSATRTGELFF
CDR3 DNA: TGTGCCAGCAGCGCTACTAGGACCGGGGAGCTGTTTTTT

clone size: few
J gene: TRBJ1-4
D gene: .
V gene: TRBV4-1
CDR3 protein: CASSQDGGASEKLFF
CDR3 DNA: TGCGCCAGCAGCCAAGATGGGGGCGCGAGTGAAAAACTGTTTTTT

clone size: few
J gene: TRBJ2-7
D gene: TRBD1
V gene: TRBV27
CDR3 protein: CASSPRQGVRLEQYF
CDR3 DNA: TGTGCCAGCAGCCCTCGACAGGGTGTAAGGTTGGAGCAGTACTTC

clone size: few
J gene: TRBJ2-2
D gene: .
V gene: TRBV6-1
CDR3 protein: CASSEGGDLNTGELFF
CDR3 DNA: TGTGCCAGCAGTGAAGGGGGTGACTTGAACACCGGGGAGCTGTTTTTT

clone size: .
J gene: TRBJ1-2
D gene: .
V gene: TRBV5-1
CDR3 protein: CASSRAVRKTYGYTF
CDR3 DNA: TGCGCCAGCTCTAGAGCGGTTCGAAAGACCTATGGCTACACCTTC

clone size: few
J gene: TRBJ2-1
D gene: .
V gene: TRBV6-5
CDR3 protein: CASSYSGTYNEQFF
CDR3 DNA: TGTGCCAGCAGTTATTCCGGGACCTACAATGAGCAGTTCTTC

clone size: .
J gene: TRBJ2-7
D gene: .
V gene: TRBV16
CDR3 protein: CASSQSVSYEQYF
CDR3 DNA: TGTGCCAGCAGCCAATCAGTCTCCTACGAGCAGTACTTC

clone size: .
J gene: TRBJ1-2
D gene: .
V gene: TRBV5-6
CDR3 protein: CASSLVGEGIGYTF
CDR3 DNA: TGTGCCAGCAGCTTGGTTGGGGAGGGGATTGGCTACACCTTC